The sequence of this TCR beta chain was determined in a study of Tregs in tolerant kidney transplant recipients. CD4+CD25+CD127- Tregs, CD4+CD25- non-Tregs, CD4 and CD8 cells were sorted. CDR1 MRHNA and CDR2 SNTAGT come from the germline V gene. Trimming removed 5 bases from V and 1 base from J; junction bases left unmatched: 8. The CDR3 has 18 amino acids. On this clone itself: Antigen: not known.

Some clones are missing from TCRdb's copy, which holds only in-frame ones; the method was immunoSEQ multiplex PCR. This sample carries roughly 66,000 clones, roughly 90% of them seen once, and the ten largest clones take 9.5% to 13%. Findings and limits, study-wide: For some patients, primers changed over time, blocking nucleotide-level comparison.

The sequenced sample was CD8+ T cells from blood, obtained before the transplant. V is TRBV6-4 and J is TRBJ2-1; 13 nucleotides match TRBD2. The receptor was isolated from a human donor who received a combined kidney and bone marrow transplant. CDR3 sequence (DNA): TGTGCCAGCAGTATATCCGGGACTAGCGGGATTTCCTACAATGAGCAGTTCTTC. Translation gives CASSISGTSGISYNEQFF.